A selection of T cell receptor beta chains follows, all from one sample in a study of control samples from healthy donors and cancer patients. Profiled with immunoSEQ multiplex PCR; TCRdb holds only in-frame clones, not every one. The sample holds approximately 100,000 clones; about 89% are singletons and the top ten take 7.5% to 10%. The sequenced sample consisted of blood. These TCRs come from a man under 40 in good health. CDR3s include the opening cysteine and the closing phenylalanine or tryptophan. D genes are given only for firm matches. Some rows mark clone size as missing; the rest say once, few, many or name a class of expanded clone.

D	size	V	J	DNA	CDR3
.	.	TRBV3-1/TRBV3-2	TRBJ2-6	TGTGCCAGCAGCCAAGATTTTCCCAGCTTCTCTGGGGCCAACGTCCTGACTTTC	CASSQDFPSFSGANVLTF
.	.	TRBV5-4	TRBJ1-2	TGTGCCAGCAGCTTATTCTCCGGGGGAGGCTACACCTTC	CASSLFSGGGYTF
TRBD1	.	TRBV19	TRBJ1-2	TGTGCCAGTAGTATCAGGAGACAGGGTGAAGACGGCTACACCTTC	CASSIRRQGEDGYTF
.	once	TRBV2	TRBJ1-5	TGTGCCAGCAGTTCACAGGGTTATAGCAATCAGCCCCAGCATTTT	CASSSQGYSNQPQHF
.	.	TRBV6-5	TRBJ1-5	TGTGCCAGCAGGCAACAGTCCAATCAGCCCCAGCATTTT	CASRQQSNQPQHF
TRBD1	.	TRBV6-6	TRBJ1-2	TGTGCCACCTCGTCCCGACAGGGGGCAACCGGCTACACCTTC	CATSSRQGATGYTF
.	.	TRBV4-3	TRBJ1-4	TGCGCCAGCAGCCAAGGGTACTATGAAAAACTGTTTTTT	CASSQGYYEKLFF
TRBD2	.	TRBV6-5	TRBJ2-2	TGTGCCAGCAGGAAGGGACTAACGAACACCGGGGAGCTGTTTTTT	CASRKGLTNTGELFF
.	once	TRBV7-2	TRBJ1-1	TGTGCCAGCAGCTTATCGAGGGGTGGTGAAGCTTTCTTT	CASSLSRGGEAFF
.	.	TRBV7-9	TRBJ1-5	TGTGCCAGCGGGCAGGGCAATCAGCCCCAGCATTTT	CASGQGNQPQHF